Presented here are 20 T cell receptor beta chains from one specimen sequenced in a study of blood T cell repertoires in COVID-19. The repertoire was sequenced with immunoSEQ multiplex PCR; TCRdb's copy has only in-frame clones and lacks some. The table includes some 44,000 clones, 92% detected once. Source material: peripheral blood. These receptors all stem from a man aged 45-60 years with active COVID-19.

This chain links TRBV6-6 with TRBJ1-5, with 7 bases matching TRBD1. Germline V lookup: CDR1 MNHNY, CDR2 SVGAGI (reference sequence). Trimming removed 4 bases from V and 0 bases from J; junction bases left unmatched: 3. This CDR3 contains 15 residues. DNA of the CDR3: TGTGCCAGCAGTTCAACAGGGGTTAGCAATCAGCCCCAGCATTTT. Translation gives CASSSTGVSNQPQHF.

The chain joins TRBV18 to TRBJ1-2; 7 bases match TRBD1. The germline V gene encodes CDR1 KGHSH and CDR2 LQKENI. Unmatched junction bases numbered 7, after V lost 6 bases and J lost 6 bases. The CDR3 length is 13 residues. The CDR3 sequence: CASSRTGGDGYTF. CDR3 DNA sequence: TGTGCCAGCTCTAGGACAGGCGGGGATGGCTACACCTTC.

J is TRBJ2-1 and V is TRBV3-1 (or the pseudogene TRBV3-2); TRBD2 matches at 10 bases. Germline lookup yields CDR1 LGHDT and CDR2 YNNKEL (reference sequence). Losses at the gene ends were 4 bases for V and 10 bases for J; bases not matched to a gene: 10. The CDR3 totals 15 residues. CDR3 nucleotides: TGTGCCAGCAGCCTCGAGCGGGAGGGGGGCGTGGAGCAGTTCTTC. It is translated as CASSLEREGGVEQFF.

This chain joins TRBV19 and TRBJ2-1; tentative D call: TRBD2 (5 bases). CDR1 and CDR2 from the germline V gene are LNHDA and SQIVND (reference sequence). V was trimmed by 5 bases and J by 0 bases, leaving 14 bases between them. The CDR3 extends over 16 amino acids. CDR3 protein: CASSLRAEYSYNEQFF. The DNA for the CDR3 is TGTGCCAGTAGTCTTAGAGCGGAGTACTCCTACAATGAGCAGTTCTTC.

The rearrangement uses TRBV2 and TRBJ1-1; the D is unclear. V gave up 7 bases and J gave up 1 base, with 10 bases separating them. The length of the CDR3 is 13 residues. CDR1 and CDR2 (germline): SNHLY, FYNNEI. In DNA, the CDR3 is TGTGCCAGCACTCCGACGGGGAACACTGAAGCTTTCTTT. This sequence encodes CASTPTGNTEAFF. Full variable domain (missing parts from reference TRBV2 and TRBJ1-1): EPEVTQTPSHQVTQMGQEVILRCVPISNHLYFYWYRQILGQKVEFLVSFYNNEISEKSEIFDDQFSVERPDGSNFTLKIRSTKLEDSAMYFCASTPTGNTEAFFGQGTRLTVV.

V usage is TRBV2 and J usage is TRBJ1-6; 8 bases are shared with TRBD1. CDR1 and CDR2 (germline): SNHLY, FYNNEI. J lost 4 bases, V lost 7 bases, and 6 bases had no gene match. This CDR3 region has 15 residues. The CDR3 coding sequence is TGTGCCAGCACCGAGGACAGGGCTTATAATTCACCCCTCCACTTT. Translating it yields CASTEDRAYNSPLHF.

The gene calls are TRBV28 and TRBJ1-1; D is possibly TRBD1 (6 bases). V was pared by 7 bases and J by 7 bases, with 16 bases between. This CDR3 region has 13 residues. CDR1 and CDR2 from the germline V gene are MDHEN and SYDVKM. The CDR3 reads CASTIGGVGEAFF. Written as DNA, the CDR3 is TGTGCCAGCACAATAGGGGGAGTAGGTGAAGCTTTCTTT.

The chain couples TRBV24-1 to TRBJ2-3; 9 bases line up with TRBD2. The CDR3 has 15 residues. V shed 10 bases and J 2 bases; nucleotides not matched to a gene: 9. Looked up from germline, CDR1 is KGHDR and CDR2 is SFDVKD. CDR3 residues: CATMSSGTNTDTQYF. CDR3 DNA: TGTGCCACGATGTCTAGCGGGACGAACACAGATACGCAGTATTTT.

The chain recombines TRBV5-5 with TRBJ1-5; 8 positions match TRBD1. This CDR3 has 13 amino acids. Germline V gives CDR1 SGHKS, CDR2 YYEKEE (reference sequence). J gave up 5 bases and V 4 bases, and 2 bases lay outside the gene matches. CDR3 bases: TGTGCCAGCAGCCCACAGGGGGATCAGCCCCAGCATTTT. Amino acids: CASSPQGDQPQHF.

The chain combines TRBV25-1 with TRBJ1-6, with 9 bases identical to TRBD1. There are 13 residues in the CDR3. CDR1 is MGHDK, CDR2 SYGVNS, per germline. V dropped 6 bases and J dropped 9; count of bases not matched to a gene: 3. CDR3 bases: TGTGCCAGCAGGGGGACAGGGCTTTCACCCCTCCACTTT. Its protein is CASRGTGLSPLHF.

The V and J genes are TRBV3-1 (or the pseudogene TRBV3-2) and TRBJ2-3, with 8 positions matching TRBD2. The CDR3 covers 14 residues. The trim removed 6 bases at V and 6 bases at J, leaving 8 bases unmatched. Germline V CDR1 and CDR2: LGHDT, YNNKEL (reference sequence). The DNA of the CDR3 is TGTGCCAGCAGTCCCTCGGGGGGGAAGGATACGCAGTATTTT. It codes for CASSPSGGKDTQYF.

The CDR3 loop is CASSAGTSGPDTQYF. As DNA, the CDR3 is TGCGCCAGCAGCGCCGGGACTTCGGGGCCAGATACGCAGTATTTT. This rearrangement joins TRBV10-1 to TRBJ2-3, with a weak D call TRBD2 (6 bases). The CDR3 totals 15 residues. The V end lost 6 bases, the J end lost 4 bases, and 17 bases lay between the germline ends. Germline CDR1 WNHNN, CDR2 SYGVQD (reference sequence).

The rearrangement links TRBV28 to TRBJ1-2; possible D gene TRBD1, 5 bases. Per germline, CDR1 MDHEN and CDR2 SYDVKM. V lost 2 bases, J lost 4 bases, and 11 bases lay in between. The CDR3 extends over 14 amino acids. CDR3 amino acids: CASSLRGLGYGYTF. As DNA, the CDR3 is TGTGCCAGCAGTTTACGGGGGTTGGGCTATGGCTACACCTTC.

The chain employs TRBV7-6 and TRBJ2-1; D gene unclear. With 0 bases removed from V and 4 bases from J, the gap between germline ends came to 7 bases. In germline, CDR1 is SGHVS, CDR2 FNYEAQ. The CDR3 length is 14 residues. The CDR3 region has the DNA TGTGCCAGCAGCTTAGCTGCCAGTTACAATGAGCAGTTCTTC. Its translation: CASSLAASYNEQFF.

The V gene is TRBV28, the J gene TRBJ1-1; TRBD1 matches 7 bases. Germline V CDR1 and CDR2: MDHEN, SYDVKM. V shed 4 bases and J 6 bases; nucleotides not matched to a gene: 11. The CDR3 extends over 15 amino acids. The chain's CDR3 is CASSSRIRGEAEAFF. For the CDR3, the DNA is TGTGCCAGCAGTTCCCGAATCAGGGGGGAAGCTGAAGCTTTCTTT.

The V call is TRBV28, the J call TRBJ1-2, with D possibly matching TRBD1 (6 bases). The germline V gene has CDR1 MDHEN and CDR2 SYDVKM. CDR3 length: 15 residues. The V end lost 5 bases, the J end lost 4 bases, and 17 bases lay between the germline ends. The CDR3 loop is CASSLQGLGGYGYTF. In DNA form, the CDR3 reads TGTGCCAGCAGTCTTCAGGGACTAGGGGGCTATGGCTACACCTTC.

This clone was picked up a small number of times. The V call is TRBV7-8, the J call TRBJ1-3; 11 positions match TRBD1. Unmatched junction bases numbered 7, after V lost 4 bases and J lost 8 bases. The CDR3 is 15 residues long. Germline CDR1 reads SGHVS; CDR2 reads FQNEAQ. CDR3 region: CASSSGTGGSDTIYF. The DNA of the CDR3 is TGTGCCAGCAGCTCCGGGACAGGGGGATCGGACACCATATATTTT.

This clone appeared once. This chain uses TRBV29-1 with TRBJ1-1; D unclear. The V gene lost 6 bases and the J gene lost 5 bases, with 19 bases spanning the gap. The CDR3 has 14 residues. In germline, CDR1 is SQVTM, CDR2 ANQGSEA. The CDR3 loop reads CSVAEDTGRTEAFF. CDR3 DNA sequence: TGCAGCGTCGCGGAGGATACGGGGAGGACTGAAGCTTTCTTT.

The gene calls are TRBV11-2 and TRBJ2-7; 12 bases map to TRBD1. V lost 1 base, J lost 6 bases, and 7 bases stayed unmatched. Germline V gene sequence: CDR1 SGHAT, CDR2 FQNNGV. This CDR3 region has 16 residues. For the CDR3, the DNA is TGTGCCAGCAGCTTAGTAATTAGGGGACAGGGGGCCGAGCAGTACTTC. It encodes CASSLVIRGQGAEQYF.

This clone has just one count. This rearrangement joins TRBV12-3 or TRBV12-4 to TRBJ1-1, with D possibly matching TRBD1 (6 bases). This CDR3 contains 13 residues. Trimming stripped 4 bases from V and 2 bases from J, with 8 bases between. The CDR3 spells CASSWTENTEAFF. CDR3 sequence (DNA): TGTGCCAGCAGTTGGACAGAAAACACTGAAGCTTTCTTT.